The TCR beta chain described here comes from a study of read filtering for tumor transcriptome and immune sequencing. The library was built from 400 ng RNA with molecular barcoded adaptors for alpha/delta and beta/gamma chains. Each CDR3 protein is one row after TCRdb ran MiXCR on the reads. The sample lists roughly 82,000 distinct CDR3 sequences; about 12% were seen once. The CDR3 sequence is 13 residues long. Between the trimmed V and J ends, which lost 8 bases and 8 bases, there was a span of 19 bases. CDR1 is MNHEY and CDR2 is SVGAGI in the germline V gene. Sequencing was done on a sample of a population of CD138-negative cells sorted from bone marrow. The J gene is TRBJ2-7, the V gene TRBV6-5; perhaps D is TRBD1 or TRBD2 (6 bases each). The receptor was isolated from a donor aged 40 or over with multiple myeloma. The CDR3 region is CASRGGSLAKQYF. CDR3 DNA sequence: TGTGCCAGCCGAGGGGGGTCGTTAGCCAAGCAGTACTTC.